This T cell receptor (beta chain) stems from a study of glioma-infiltrating T cells. A word on this clonotype: The antigen is undetermined.

CDR1 and CDR2 (germline): SGHTA, FQGNSA. The CDR3 sequence is 13 residues long. Trimming at V came to 3 bases and at J to 7 bases, leaving 5 bases not matched to a gene. TCR alpha and beta CDR3 regions were amplified from RNA using iRepertoire nested multiplex PCR. Tissue mRNA or PBMC total RNA, about 85-400 ng, went into one-step reverse transcription and amplification. TCRdb re-derived calls from the multiplex PCR reads in MiXCR, one entry per CDR3 protein. Of about 140,000 distinct CDR3 sequences in the sample, more than 35% were seen once. Study results and caveats: Tissue and blood shared very few CDR3 sequences. Non-neoplastic patients had below-expected tissue-blood divergence, while all gliomas exceeded expectation.

The material sequenced was glioma tissue, nonneoplastic brain tissue, or PBMCs (not recorded which). The chain carries TRBV7-2 and TRBJ1-2, with TRBD1 matching over 7 bases. The clonotype was recovered from a human donor with low-grade glioma or glioblastoma, undergoing nonglioma brain surgery, or in good health (not recorded which). CDR3 loop: CASSFGQDRGYTF. As DNA, the CDR3 is TGTGCCAGCAGCTTTGGACAGGACCGTGGCTACACCTTC.